Below, 21 T cell receptor beta chains from the same sample are listed, as sequenced in a study of beta chain features in type 1 diabetes. Expressed TCRB transcripts were sequenced, since all the RNA that had been isolated was reverse transcribed. Sequencing used immunoSEQ multiplex PCR; TCRdb keeps in-frame clones, though not all of them. Found here are about 260,000 clones, more than 65% of them singletons; the top ten hold approximately 0.053%. Sequenced sample: naive CD4+ T cells from blood. These receptors originate from a man under 40 in good health.

The rearrangement links TRBV2 to TRBJ2-7; D is possibly TRBD2 (5 bases). Germline loops: CDR1 SNHLY, CDR2 FYNNEI. The CDR3 has 13 amino acids. Trimming took off 7 bases at V and 6 bases at J, with 16 bases between the two ends. The CDR3 is CASTKASKIEQYF. DNA of the CDR3: TGTGCCAGCACGAAGGCTAGCAAAATCGAGCAGTACTTC. The full variable domain, its missing parts supplied by reference TRBV2 and TRBJ2-7, is EPEVTQTPSHQVTQMGQEVILRCVPISNHLYFYWYRQILGQKVEFLVSFYNNEISEKSEIFDDQFSVERPDGSNFTLKIRSTKLEDSAMYFCASTKASKIEQYFGPGTRLTVT.

The table lists this clone with a few counts. The gene calls are TRBV29-1 and TRBJ2-5, with unresolved D. Germline V gene data show CDR1 as SQVTM and CDR2 as ANQGSEA. The CDR3 sequence is 13 residues long. V dropped 5 bases and J dropped 2 bases, with 12 bases sitting between them. The CDR3 DNA is TGCAGCGTTCGTTTACTAACTCAAGAGACCCAGTACTTC. This translates into CSVRLLTQETQYF. Full variable domain (remainder filled in from reference TRBV29-1 and TRBJ2-5): SAVISQKPSRDICQRGTSLTIQCQVDSQVTMMFWYRQQPGQSLTLIATANQGSEATYESGFVIDKFPISRPNLTFSTLTVSNMSPEDSSIYLCSVRLLTQETQYFGPGTRLLVL.

The chain combines TRBV29-1 with TRBJ2-3; possibly TRBD2 for D (5 bases). With 1 base removed from V and 2 bases from J, the gap between germline ends came to 16 bases. This CDR3 is built from 16 residues. Germline lookup yields CDR1 SQVTM and CDR2 ANQGSEA. CDR3 nucleotides: TGCAGCGTTGAAGTATCAGCGGTGAGGGCCACAGATACGCAGTATTTT. Its protein is CSVEVSAVRATDTQYF.

Of note for this clone: This CDR3 is also generated by other DNA sequences in the sample. This chain uses TRBV30 with TRBJ1-5, with unresolved D. Per the germline V gene, CDR1 is GTSNPN and CDR2 is SVGIG (reference sequence). The CDR3 is made up of 13 amino acids. Trimming removed 3 bases at V and 2 bases at J, with 8 bases between. Here the CDR3 reads CAWRGQGNQPQHF. For the CDR3, the DNA is TGTGCCTGGAGAGGGCAGGGCAATCAGCCCCAGCATTTT.

The genes are TRBV30 and TRBJ1-2, with 8 positions matching TRBD1. V was clipped by 3 bases and J by 1 base; unmatched bases: 7. CDR3 length: 15 amino acids. Germline loops: CDR1 GTSNPN, CDR2 SVGIG (reference sequence). CDR3 sequence: CAWRPPGGGNYGYTF. CDR3 nucleotides: TGTGCCTGGAGACCCCCAGGGGGCGGTAACTATGGCTACACCTTC.

The chain has TRBV5-6 and TRBJ2-5; TRBD1 matches at 8 bases. The CDR3 runs 13 residues. Trimming removed 2 bases from V and 4 bases from J; junction bases left unmatched: 1. Per germline, CDR1 SGHDT and CDR2 YYEEEE. The CDR3 sequence: CASSLDRGETQYF. The CDR3 DNA reads as TGTGCCAGCAGCTTAGACAGGGGAGAGACCCAGTACTTC.

This chain uses TRBV14 with TRBJ2-1, with TRBD2 matching over 11 bases. The V gene end was trimmed by 1 base and the J gene end by 8 bases; junction bases not matched to a gene: 4. The germline V gene has CDR1 SGHDN and CDR2 FVKESK. The CDR3 runs 15 residues. The DNA for the CDR3 is TGTGCCAGCAGCCAAGGTGCTAGCGGGAGGTATGAGCAGTTCTTC. Translated, it gives CASSQGASGRYEQFF.

This rearrangement joins TRBV9 to TRBJ2-3; a weak D match, TRBD2 (5 bases). The CDR3 sequence is 15 residues long. Trimming took 4 bases from V and 2 from J, leaving 14 bases between them. Germline CDR1 reads SGDLS; CDR2 reads YYNGEE. The DNA for the CDR3 is TGTGCCAGCAGCACATCTAGCCGACTCACAGATACGCAGTATTTT. This encodes CASSTSSRLTDTQYF.

This chain connects TRBV29-1 to TRBJ2-7; TRBD1 matches at 8 bases. The V and J ends lost 6 bases and 2 bases, in that order; junction bases with no gene match: 9. Germline CDR1 is SQVTM and CDR2 is ANQGSEA. The CDR3 covers 14 residues. The CDR3 spells CSVGGDRRPYEQYF. CDR3 DNA: TGCAGCGTCGGAGGGGACAGGCGTCCCTACGAGCAGTACTTC.

This clone was seen only a few times. This sequence joins TRBV30 and TRBJ1-1, with D possibly being TRBD1 (5 bases). This CDR3 is built from 12 residues. V lost 2 bases to trimming and J lost 10 bases, with 14 bases between them. Germline CDR1 GTSNPN, CDR2 SVGIG (reference sequence). The CDR3 protein is CAWSRPGTGAFF. CDR3 nucleotide sequence: TGTGCCTGGAGTAGGCCCGGGACCGGAGCTTTCTTT.

V is TRBV5-4 and J is TRBJ2-3; TRBD2 matches at 7 bases. J lost 1 base, V lost 4 bases, and 9 bases had no gene match. The V gene's germline CDR1 is SGHNT and CDR2 YYREEE (reference sequence). The CDR3 consists of 16 residues. The CDR3 spells CASSGQAGRRTDTQYF. For the CDR3, the DNA is TGTGCCAGCAGCGGCCAAGCGGGGAGGCGCACAGATACGCAGTATTTT.

The CDR3 DNA reads TGTGCCAGTTACAGGATCGAGGGAGGCTACACCTTC. It specifies CASYRIEGGYTF. This chain links TRBV2 with TRBJ1-2; D perhaps matches TRBD1 (5 bases). V lost 9 bases, J lost 8 bases, and 16 bases lay in between. This CDR3 is 12 amino acids long. The germline V gene has CDR1 SNHLY and CDR2 FYNNEI.

The chain carries TRBV29-1 and TRBJ2-7, with 11 bases lining up with TRBD1. V lost 5 bases and J lost 4; bases outside the gene matches: 7. The CDR3 is 14 amino acids. Germline V lookup: CDR1 SQVTM, CDR2 ANQGSEA. The CDR3 is CSVKPGTGGYEQYF. The DNA for the CDR3 is TGCAGCGTTAAGCCCGGGACAGGGGGTTACGAGCAGTACTTC.

In its sample, this clone was seen a few times. V and J are TRBV7-2 and TRBJ2-3, with 7 bases lining up with TRBD1. Per germline, CDR1 SGHTA and CDR2 FQGNSA. The V segment lost 8 bases and the J segment 3 bases; nucleotides outside the gene matches: 8. The CDR3 runs to 14 residues. This CDR3 reads CASGDRQGTDTQYF. DNA for the CDR3: TGTGCCAGCGGCGATCGACAGGGAACAGATACGCAGTATTTT.

The J gene is TRBJ2-5, the V gene TRBV30; tentatively, D is TRBD2 (6 bases). The V and J ends lost 3 bases and 1 base respectively, with 12 bases between them. CDR1 is GTSNPN, CDR2 SVGIG, per germline (reference sequence). There are 14 residues in the CDR3. The CDR3 coding sequence is TGTGCCTGGAGGGGGGGACGGCTCCAAGAGACCCAGTACTTC. It yields the protein CAWRGGRLQETQYF.

The chain has TRBV19 and TRBJ2-1; D is unclear. The CDR3 is 11 residues long. In germline, CDR1 is LNHDA, CDR2 SQIVND (reference sequence). The V and J ends lost 5 bases and 2 bases respectively, with 1 base between them. The CDR3 sequence: CASSAYNEQFF. CDR3 nucleotides: TGTGCCAGTAGTGCCTACAATGAGCAGTTCTTC. Variable domain in full (rest from reference TRBV19 and TRBJ2-1): DGGITQSPKYLFRKEGQNVTLSCEQNLNHDAMYWYRQDPGQGLRLIYYSQIVNDFQKGDIAEGYSVSREKKESFPLTVTSAQKNPTAFYLCASSAYNEQFFGPGTRLTVL.

The chain recombines TRBV15 with TRBJ2-4; D ambiguous. This CDR3 is built from 17 residues. The germline gives CDR1 LNHNV, CDR2 YYDKDF (reference sequence). Deletions cut 1 base from V and 6 bases from J, with 19 bases between. The CDR3 is CATSRGRMRIDANIQYF. CDR3 nucleotides: TGTGCCACCAGCAGAGGCCGTATGAGGATTGATGCAAACATTCAGTACTTC. The full variable domain, with the rest looked up from reference TRBV15 and TRBJ2-4, is DAMVIQNPRYQVTQFGKPVTLSCSQTLNHNVMYWYQQKSSQAPKLLFHYYDKDFNNEADTPDNFQSRRPNTSFCFLDIRSPGLGDTAMYLCATSRGRMRIDANIQYFGAGTRLSVL.

The rearrangement links TRBV14 to TRBJ1-4; D is possibly TRBD1 (5 bases). Trimming removed 4 bases from V and 7 bases from J, with 16 bases in between. CDR3 length equals 15 residues. Germline CDR1 is SGHDN and CDR2 is FVKESK. CDR3 sequence reads: CASSRQTGPGEKLFF. Here the CDR3 DNA reads TGTGCCAGCAGCCGACAAACGGGGCCCGGTGAAAAACTGTTTTTT. Based on the CDR3 plus reference TRBV14 and TRBJ1-4, the full variable domain is EAGVTQFPSHSVIEKGQTVTLRCDPISGHDNLYWYRRVMGKEIKFLLHFVKESKQDESGMPNNRFLAERTGGTYSTLKVQPAELEDSGVYFCASSRQTGPGEKLFFGSGTQLSVL.

This rearrangement joins TRBV29-1 to TRBJ2-1, with D possibly TRBD2 on 6 matching bases. This CDR3 region has 12 residues. V was shortened by 7 bases and J by 3 bases, with 10 bases between the two germline ends. Germline CDR1 is SQVTM and CDR2 is ANQGSEA. The CDR3 loop reads CSARGNYNEQFF. The DNA for the CDR3 is TGCAGCGCCCGGGGGAACTACAATGAGCAGTTCTTC.

In its sample, this clone was seen once. The genes are TRBV28 and TRBJ2-7; 7 nucleotides match TRBD1. V lost 6 bases, J lost 2 bases, and 7 bases stayed unmatched. Germline loops: CDR1 MDHEN, CDR2 SYDVKM. The CDR3 contains 14 residues. CDR3: CASSRPGQTYEQYF. In DNA form, the CDR3 reads TGTGCCAGCAGCCGCCCGGGACAGACCTACGAGCAGTACTTC.

V gene TRBV29-1 combines with J gene TRBJ2-7, with D unresolved. The germline V and J ends were trimmed by 4 bases and 1 base, with 11 bases remaining between them. This CDR3 contains 13 residues. CDR1 SQVTM and CDR2 ANQGSEA come from the germline V gene. CDR3: CSVAVGNSYEQYF. Here the CDR3 DNA reads TGCAGCGTTGCGGTTGGGAATTCCTACGAGCAGTACTTC.